This entry describes one TCR beta chain. Its antigen is as yet unknown. The data originate from a study of T cell responses to AZD1222 COVID-19 vaccine. On the study more broadly: Pooled in the analysis were second doses at about 4 or about 12 weeks. Study-level points and caveats: Possibly, clonal diversity was underestimated; donors were largely white British and included more females. CD4 TCRs associated with vaccination spanned spike, dominating at 160-218 and 743-854.

Sequencing was performed with immunoSEQ multiplex PCR; in TCRdb, only in-frame clones are kept and a portion is missing. Among approximately 120,000 clones, 80% to 90% were seen once, and the ten largest hold more than 5.5%. The material sequenced was peripheral blood, taken on day 0 of AZD1222 vaccination. This receptor was obtained from an adult in good health.

CDR3 nucleotides: TGTGCCAGCAGTTTACCATACACTGAAGCTTTCTTT. Its protein product is CASSLPYTEAFF. The chain is built from TRBV12-3 or TRBV12-4 and TRBJ1-1; D is ambiguous. Deletions cut 2 bases from V and 3 bases from J, with 4 bases between. The CDR3 covers 12 residues.